This entry lists 18 T cell receptor beta chains sequenced from one sample in a study of CD8+CD57+ T cells in acquired aplastic anemia. Profiles of TCR beta VDJ and CDR3 were generated from a genomic DNA template. TCRdb re-called the reads with MiXCR, one entry per CDR3 protein. The sample carries 160,000 or so distinct CDR3 sequences, 40% to 55% recorded once. Patients who underwent sequencing had shown CD8+CD57+ cell expansion by flow cytometry. Material: sorted CD4+, CD8+, or CD8+CD57+ T cells (not recorded which) from PBMCs. These receptors were taken from a human donor with aplastic anemia.

This chain connects TRBV2 to TRBJ2-5; 10 nucleotides match TRBD1. Germline CDR1 and CDR2: SNHLY and FYNNEI. The CDR3 loop spans 16 amino acids. Losses at the gene ends were 1 base for V and 4 bases for J; bases not matched to a gene: 6. The CDR3 here is CASSEGGQGIGETQYF. CDR3 DNA sequence: TGTGCCAGCAGTGAAGGGGGACAGGGGATCGGAGAGACCCAGTACTTC.

The chain recombines TRBV3-1 with TRBJ1-2, with TRBD1 matching over 7 bases. From germline, CDR1 is LGHDT and CDR2 YNNKEL (reference sequence). This CDR3 has 16 amino acids. V lost 1 base, J lost 1 base, and 6 bases stayed unmatched. The CDR3 nucleotides are TGTGCCAGCAGCCAAGTTGGGACAGACTATAACTATGGCTACACCTTC. Translation gives CASSQVGTDYNYGYTF.

The table lists this clonotype with many counts. This rearrangement joins TRBV4-3 to TRBJ1-6; weak D call: TRBD1 (5 bases). Germline CDR1 LGHNA, CDR2 YSLEER. CDR3 length equals 16 residues. V was pared by 1 base and J by 5 bases, with 12 bases between. The CDR3, as DNA: TGCGCCAGCAGCCAAGCAGTATCCAGGGATAATTCACCCCTCCACTTT. Its protein is CASSQAVSRDNSPLHF.

The chain combines TRBV9 with TRBJ2-5; 7 nucleotides align to TRBD2. This CDR3 is built from 13 residues. Per germline, CDR1 SGDLS and CDR2 YYNGEE. Germline trimming cut 3 bases from V and 5 bases from J; bases unmatched to any gene: 4. The CDR3 sequence is CASSEGGDETQYF. The CDR3 nucleotides are TGTGCCAGCAGCGAGGGAGGGGATGAGACCCAGTACTTC.

This clonotype was observed at least ten times. The gene calls are TRBV24-1 and TRBJ2-3; the match to TRBD1 covers 9 bases. V was clipped by 3 bases and J by 5 bases; unmatched bases: 8. From germline, CDR1 is KGHDR and CDR2 SFDVKD. The CDR3 consists of 16 residues. The CDR3 DNA follows: TGTGCCACCAGTGATGGTGGGGACAGGGTAGGAGATACGCAGTATTTT. Its translation: CATSDGGDRVGDTQYF.

CDR3 bases: TGCAGCGTTGGCAGGGGTACCTACAATGAGCAGTTCTTC. It is translated as CSVGRGTYNEQFF. V usage is TRBV29-1 and J usage is TRBJ2-1; tentatively, D is TRBD1 (6 bases). This CDR3 is built from 13 residues. Trimming took 4 bases from V and 2 from J, leaving 9 bases between them. In germline, CDR1 is SQVTM, CDR2 ANQGSEA.

This clonotype was detected once. This chain joins TRBV10-3 and TRBJ2-5, with TRBD1 matching over 9 bases. Germline lookup yields CDR1 ENHRY and CDR2 SYGVKD. V gave up 6 bases and J gave up 5 bases; unmatched junction bases: 7. The CDR3 is made up of 14 amino acids. The CDR3 is CAIRETGGLETQYF. The CDR3 nucleotides are TGTGCCATCAGGGAGACAGGGGGTCTTGAGACCCAGTACTTC.

The sample holds many counts of this clonotype. The rearrangement links TRBV19 to TRBJ1-6, with D hard to call. Trimming removed 1 base at V and 7 bases at J, with 8 bases between. This CDR3 contains 14 residues. The germline gives CDR1 LNHDA, CDR2 SQIVND (reference sequence). The CDR3 bases are TGTGCCAGTAGTATAGCTGCAGAAAATTCACCCCTCCACTTT. It codes for CASSIAAENSPLHF.

This clonotype was detected many times. This sequence joins TRBV20-1 and TRBJ2-7; D is ambiguous. V was trimmed by 3 bases and J by 3 bases, leaving 6 bases between them. Germline V CDR1 and CDR2: DFQATT, SNEGSKA (reference sequence). The CDR3 loop spans 11 amino acids. This CDR3 is CSASPDYEQYF. For the CDR3, the DNA is TGCAGTGCTAGTCCAGACTACGAGCAGTACTTC.

The gene calls are TRBV7-7 and TRBJ2-5; D is possibly TRBD2 (5 bases). From germline, CDR1 is SSHAT and CDR2 FNYEAQ (reference sequence). The CDR3 covers 14 residues. The CDR3 spells CARDPRGSWETQYF. CDR3 coding DNA: TGTGCTAGAGATCCGAGAGGGAGCTGGGAGACCCAGTACTTC. Based on the CDR3 plus reference TRBV7-7 and TRBJ2-5, the full variable domain is GAGVSQSPRYKVTKRGQDVTLRCDPISSHATLYWYQQALGQGPEFLTYFNYEAQPDKSGLPSDRFSAERPEGSISTLTIQRTEQRDSAMYRCARDPRGSWETQYFGPGTRLLVL.

Ten or more counts support this clonotype. The J gene is TRBJ2-7, the V gene TRBV18, with TRBD1 as a possible D gene (6 bases). Trimming removed 8 bases from V and 4 bases from J, with 12 bases in between. Germline CDR1 is KGHSH and CDR2 is LQKENI. The CDR3 consists of 12 residues. In DNA, the CDR3 is TGTGCCAGCAGTCCGACAGGTTACGAGCAGTACTTC. This gives the protein CASSPTGYEQYF.

In this sample, this clonotype turned up many times. J is TRBJ2-2 and V is TRBV20-1; TRBD1 matches at 7 bases. V trimming: 6 bases; J trimming: 8 bases; junction bases outside the gene matches: 6. In germline, CDR1 is DFQATT, CDR2 SNEGSKA (reference sequence). The CDR3 contains 12 residues. The chain's CDR3 is CSARNRGGELFF. The CDR3 nucleotides are TGCAGTGCCCGAAACAGGGGAGGGGAGCTGTTTTTT.

This clonotype was recorded a few times. The chain is built from TRBV19 and TRBJ1-5; D is undetermined. CDR3 length: 13 residues. The V and J ends lost 6 bases and 6 bases respectively, with 12 bases between them. Per germline, CDR1 LNHDA and CDR2 SQIVND (reference sequence). CDR3: CASRDGVGQPQHF. As DNA, the CDR3 is TGTGCCAGTAGAGATGGCGTGGGTCAGCCCCAGCATTTT.

The chain carries TRBV7-2 and TRBJ2-1; 7 positions match TRBD2. CDR1 is SGHTA, CDR2 FQGNSA, per germline. V trimming: 5 bases; J trimming: 7 bases; junction bases outside the gene matches: 8. The CDR3 length is 14 residues. CDR3 region: CASSIRLAGNEQFF. The CDR3 DNA is TGTGCCAGCAGCATACGACTAGCTGGGAATGAGCAGTTCTTC.

This clonotype was picked up many times. V gene TRBV5-6 combines with J gene TRBJ1-2, with 9 bases fitting TRBD1. This CDR3 has 20 residues. Germline assignment: CDR1 SGHDT and CDR2 YYEEEE. The J segment lost 5 bases and the V segment lost 2 bases, leaving 22 bases of the junction unmatched. The CDR3 protein is CASSFLGSGTGKGKRYGYTF. CDR3 coding DNA: TGTGCCAGCAGCTTCCTTGGAAGTGGGACAGGGAAAGGGAAGCGGTATGGCTACACCTTC.

The genes are TRBV6-1 and TRBJ2-5, with D perhaps matching TRBD1 or TRBD2 (5 bases each). The CDR3 covers 14 residues. Deletions cut 5 bases from V and 6 bases from J, with 16 bases between. Germline V CDR1 and CDR2: MNHNS, SASEGT. The CDR3 is CASSPRDHGKTQYF. For the CDR3, the DNA is TGTGCCAGCAGTCCCCGGGACCATGGAAAGACCCAGTACTTC.

V gene TRBV24-1 combines with J gene TRBJ2-7; no reliable D call. The CDR3 is 15 amino acids. V was trimmed by 5 bases and J by 3 bases, leaving 16 bases between them. The germline V gene has CDR1 KGHDR and CDR2 SFDVKD. This CDR3 is CATSGSDSSRYEQYF. For the CDR3, the DNA is TGTGCCACCAGTGGTTCGGATAGCTCGCGCTACGAGCAGTACTTC.

The J gene is TRBJ1-5, the V gene TRBV25-1; 9 bases are a match to TRBD1. CDR3 length equals 14 residues. V lost 2 bases to trimming and J lost 6 bases; unmatched junction nucleotides: 2. Germline CDR1 reads MGHDK; CDR2 reads SYGVNS. CDR3: CASSEVDRGQPQHF. The CDR3 nucleotides read TGTGCCAGCAGTGAAGTGGACAGGGGTCAGCCCCAGCATTTT.